The entry that follows covers one TCR beta chain sequence. Antigen unknown. Using immunoSEQ multiplex PCR, the repertoire was profiled, and TCRdb retains in-frame clones only, with some absent. The table has some 550,000 clones, 97% seen once. Germline V CDR1 and CDR2: WNHNN, SYGVQD (reference sequence). This CDR3 is built from 14 residues. The V and J ends lost 0 bases and 3 bases respectively, with 8 bases between them. The data are from a study of shared clonotypes between healthy human individuals. Whole-study results and caveats: Non-shared clonotypes showed lower generation probabilities than clonotypes common to all four donors.

Splitting of CD4+ cells produced CD45RA+ naive and CD45RA-negative memory subsets. The gene calls are TRBV10-1 and TRBJ2-5; D is ambiguous. This receptor was obtained from a woman in her twenties or thirties in good health. The sequencing input was naive CD4+ T cells sorted from blood. Subset in this sample: CD45RA+ positively selected. The CDR3 bases are TGCGCCAGCAGTGAGTCCCCTAACGAAGAGACCCAGTACTTC. Translation gives CASSESPNEETQYF.